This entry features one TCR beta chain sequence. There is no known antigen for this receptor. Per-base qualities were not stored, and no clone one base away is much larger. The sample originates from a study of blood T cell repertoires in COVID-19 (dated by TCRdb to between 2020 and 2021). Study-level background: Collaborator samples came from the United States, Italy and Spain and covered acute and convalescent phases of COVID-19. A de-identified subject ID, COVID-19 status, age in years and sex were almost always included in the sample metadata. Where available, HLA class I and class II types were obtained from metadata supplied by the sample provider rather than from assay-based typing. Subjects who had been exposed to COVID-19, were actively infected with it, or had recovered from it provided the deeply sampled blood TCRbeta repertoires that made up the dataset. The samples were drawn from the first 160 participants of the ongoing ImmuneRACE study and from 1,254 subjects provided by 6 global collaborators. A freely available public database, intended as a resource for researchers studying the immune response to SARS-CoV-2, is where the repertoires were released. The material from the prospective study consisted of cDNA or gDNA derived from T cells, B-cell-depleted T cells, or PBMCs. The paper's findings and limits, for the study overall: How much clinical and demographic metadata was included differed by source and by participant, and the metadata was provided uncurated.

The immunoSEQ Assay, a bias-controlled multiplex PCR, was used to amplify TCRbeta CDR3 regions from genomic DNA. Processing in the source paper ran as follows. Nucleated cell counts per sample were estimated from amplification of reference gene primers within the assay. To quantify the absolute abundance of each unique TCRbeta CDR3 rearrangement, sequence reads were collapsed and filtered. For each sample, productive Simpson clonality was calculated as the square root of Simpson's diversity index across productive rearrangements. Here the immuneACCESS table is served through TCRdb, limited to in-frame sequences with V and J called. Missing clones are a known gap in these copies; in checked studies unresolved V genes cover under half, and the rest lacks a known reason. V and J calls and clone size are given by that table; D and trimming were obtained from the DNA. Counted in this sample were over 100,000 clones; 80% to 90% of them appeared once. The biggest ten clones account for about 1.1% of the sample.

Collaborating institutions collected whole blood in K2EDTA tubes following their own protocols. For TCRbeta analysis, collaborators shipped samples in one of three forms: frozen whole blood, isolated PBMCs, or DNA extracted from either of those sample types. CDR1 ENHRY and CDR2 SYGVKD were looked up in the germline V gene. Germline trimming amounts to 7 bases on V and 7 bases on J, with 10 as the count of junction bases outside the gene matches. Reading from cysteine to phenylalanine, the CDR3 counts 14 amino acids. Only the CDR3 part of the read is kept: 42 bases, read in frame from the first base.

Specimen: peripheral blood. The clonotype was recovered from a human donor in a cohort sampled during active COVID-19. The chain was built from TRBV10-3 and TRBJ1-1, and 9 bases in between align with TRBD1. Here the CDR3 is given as CAITSTGGQNEAFF. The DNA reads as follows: TGTGCCATCACCTCCACAGGGGGCCAAAATGAAGCTTTCTTT.